This entry lists 25 T cell receptor beta chains sequenced from one sample in a study of blood T cell repertoires in COVID-19 (TCRdb year 2020). The library relied on the immunoSEQ multiplex PCR assay. The table comes from immuneACCESS by way of TCRdb, which keeps in-frame sequences with V and J called. Part of the clones is missing from these tables; in studies checked, under half for an unresolved V gene and the rest for unknown reasons. A total of about 86,000 clones appear in this sample, over 80% of them only once. 3% to 4% of the sample is in the top ten clones. The specimen sequenced was peripheral blood. These receptors were taken from a man aged 45-65 years with acute or convalescent COVID-19.

The chain recombines TRBV19 with TRBJ1-3; tentative D call: TRBD1 (5 bases). CDR3 length: 13 amino acids. CDR1 is LNHDA and CDR2 is SQIVND in the germline V gene (reference sequence). V shed 7 bases and J shed 1 base, with 8 bases lying between them. The CDR3 nucleotides are TGTGCCAGTAATCAGGGTTCTGGAAACACCATATATTTT. This translates into CASNQGSGNTIYF. The full variable domain, in which reference TRBV19 and TRBJ1-3 provide the parts outside the CDR3, is DGGITQSPKYLFRKEGQNVTLSCEQNLNHDAMYWYRQDPGQGLRLIYYSQIVNDFQKGDIAEGYSVSREKKESFPLTVTSAQKNPTAFYLCASNQGSGNTIYFGEGSWLTVV.

CDR3 sequence reads: CASSSTTGGLRQNTEAFF. The CDR3 nucleotides read TGTGCCAGCAGCTCCACTACAGGGGGACTACGTCAAAACACTGAAGCTTTCTTT. The V gene is TRBV7-2, the J gene TRBJ1-1; 8 bases are shared with TRBD1. Germline trimming cut 4 bases from V and 2 bases from J; bases unmatched to any gene: 15. Germline CDR1 reads SGHTA; CDR2 reads FQGNSA. This CDR3 is 18 amino acids long.

J is TRBJ2-7 and V is TRBV27, with 7 bases fitting TRBD1. J lost 6 bases, V lost 1 base, and 3 bases had no gene match. The CDR3 runs to 13 residues. From germline, CDR1 is MNHEY and CDR2 SMNVEV (reference sequence). CDR3 region: CASSLWDSGEQYF. The DNA for the CDR3 is TGTGCCAGCAGTTTATGGGACAGCGGCGAGCAGTACTTC.

This clone was picked up a small number of times. The chain recombines TRBV11-1 with TRBJ1-1; weak D call: TRBD1 (5 bases). Germline V gives CDR1 SGHAT, CDR2 FQDESV (reference sequence). Trimming removed 2 bases at V and 8 bases at J, with 15 bases between. The CDR3 contains 14 residues. The CDR3 here is CASSLLSRQGEAFF. CDR3 DNA: TGTGCCAGCAGCTTATTATCCCGGCAGGGCGAAGCTTTCTTT.

This clone came up once. This chain uses TRBV3-1 (or the pseudogene TRBV3-2) with TRBJ1-5, with D uncertain. From germline, CDR1 is LGHDT and CDR2 YNNKEL (reference sequence). V dropped 1 base and J dropped 1 base, with 14 bases sitting between them. The CDR3 runs 17 residues. The CDR3 region is CASSQAPFSLSNQPQHF. CDR3 coding DNA: TGTGCCAGCAGCCAAGCCCCCTTTAGTCTAAGCAATCAGCCCCAGCATTTT.

The chain uses TRBV5-4 and TRBJ2-5; D not resolved. Germline CDR1 SGHNT, CDR2 YYREEE (reference sequence). This CDR3 is 14 amino acids long. Between the trimmed V and J ends, which lost 4 bases and 0 bases, there was a span of 10 bases. The CDR3 sequence is CASSVPGYQETQYF. In nucleotides, the CDR3 is TGTGCCAGCAGCGTCCCCGGGTACCAAGAGACCCAGTACTTC.

The J gene is TRBJ1-4, the V gene TRBV4-2, with 8 bases lining up with TRBD1. Germline V gene sequence: CDR1 LGHNA, CDR2 YNFKEQ. The CDR3 consists of 15 residues. With V trimmed by 6 bases and J by 5 bases, 8 bases remained unmatched. The DNA for the CDR3 is TGTGCCAGCAGAGGACAGGGAGGTCACAATGAAAAACTGTTTTTT. Its translation is CASRGQGGHNEKLFF.

The rearrangement links TRBV7-8 to TRBJ2-5, with 8 positions matching TRBD1. The CDR3 runs 15 residues. J gave up 3 bases and V 5 bases, and 8 bases lay outside the gene matches. CDR1 and CDR2 from the germline V gene are SGHVS and FQNEAQ. The CDR3 loop reads CASSPLTGVKETQYF. CDR3 nucleotide sequence: TGTGCCAGCAGCCCCCTGACAGGGGTCAAAGAGACCCAGTACTTC. Combining the CDR3 with reference TRBV7-8 and TRBJ2-5 gives the whole variable domain GAGVSQSPRYKVAKRGQDVALRCDPISGHVSLFWYQQALGQGPEFLTYFQNEAQLDKSGLPSDRFFAERPEGSVSTLKIQRTQQEDSAVYLCASSPLTGVKETQYFGPGTRLLVL.

Comment on this clone: Within the sample, other DNA sequences also encode this same CDR3. The chain carries TRBV20-1 and TRBJ2-5; D is uncertain. Germline lookup yields CDR1 DFQATT and CDR2 SNEGSKA (reference sequence). CDR3 size: 11 residues. Trimming left V 5 bases short and J 1 base short, with 5 bases between. The CDR3 loop is CSADSQETQYF. The CDR3 DNA is TGCAGTGCTGATAGCCAAGAGACCCAGTACTTC.

This rearrangement joins TRBV5-1 to TRBJ2-7; D not certain. CDR1 SGHRS and CDR2 YFSETQ come from the germline V gene. Trimming cost V 4 bases and J 0 bases, with 11 bases left between them. This CDR3 is built from 14 residues. For the CDR3, the DNA is TGCGCCAGCAGCCCGCGGCCAGACTCCTACGAGCAGTACTTC. Its translation: CASSPRPDSYEQYF.

As DNA, the CDR3 is TGTGCCAGCAGTTTAACCCAGGGCCTAGCGGGAGGGAACGGGGAGCTGTTTTTT. The encoded protein is CASSLTQGLAGGNGELFF. The rearrangement uses TRBV27 and TRBJ2-2; 12 bases are a match to TRBD2. Germline loops: CDR1 MNHEY, CDR2 SMNVEV (reference sequence). J lost 7 bases, V lost 2 bases, and 11 bases had no gene match. The CDR3 runs to 18 residues.

The chain joins TRBV7-2 to TRBJ2-1; 15 nucleotides align to TRBD2. The V segment lost 5 bases and the J segment 6 bases; nucleotides outside the gene matches: 5. This CDR3 region has 16 residues. CDR1 SGHTA and CDR2 FQGNSA come from the germline V gene. CDR3 sequence (DNA): TGTGCCAGCAGCGTGGGGACTAGCGGGGGGTTCAATGAGCAGTTCTTC. As protein: CASSVGTSGGFNEQFF.

This chain links TRBV25-1 with TRBJ2-7; D gene uncertain. With 2 bases removed from V and 3 bases from J, the gap between germline ends came to 8 bases. This CDR3 region has 13 residues. The germline gives CDR1 MGHDK, CDR2 SYGVNS. CDR3 in amino acids: CASSEVGGYEQYF. CDR3 coding DNA: TGTGCCAGCAGTGAAGTCGGCGGCTACGAGCAGTACTTC.

The V gene is TRBV28, the J gene TRBJ2-3, with D perhaps TRBD2 (6 bases). Germline V lookup: CDR1 MDHEN, CDR2 SYDVKM. The CDR3 has 15 amino acids. Trimming pared 4 bases from V and 2 bases from J, leaving 13 bases between. CDR3 sequence: CASSSSGFNTDTQYF. CDR3 bases: TGTGCCAGCAGTTCAAGCGGGTTTAACACAGATACGCAGTATTTT.

The V gene is TRBV6-4, the J gene TRBJ2-1; D ambiguous. This CDR3 is 14 amino acids long. Germline V lookup: CDR1 MRHNA, CDR2 SNTAGT. V lost 6 bases and J lost 4, with 13 bases in between. CDR3 bases: TGTGCCAGCAGAACTAAATTAAATTACAATGAGCAGTTCTTC. This codes for CASRTKLNYNEQFF.

The CDR3 is CASTPPGLQETQYF. The CDR3 DNA sequence: TGTGCCAGCACTCCACCGGGACTTCAAGAGACCCAGTACTTC. The genes are TRBV11-2 and TRBJ2-5; D is perhaps TRBD2 (6 bases). Germline CDR1 is SGHAT and CDR2 is FQNNGV. The CDR3 contains 14 residues. V dropped 7 bases and J dropped 2 bases, with 14 bases sitting between them.

The chain joins TRBV19 to TRBJ2-1; 13 positions match TRBD2. J gave up 4 bases and V 4 bases, and 1 base lay outside the gene matches. The germline V gene encodes CDR1 LNHDA and CDR2 SQIVND (reference sequence). The CDR3 covers 15 residues. CDR3 DNA sequence: TGTGCCAGTAGTAGGACTAGCGGGGGTTACAATGAGCAGTTCTTC. Its protein is CASSRTSGGYNEQFF.

The gene calls are TRBV5-1 and TRBJ2-3, with TRBD2 matching over 11 bases. Unmatched junction bases numbered 3, after V lost 2 bases and J lost 7 bases. This CDR3 spans 14 amino acids. CDR1 and CDR2 from the germline V gene are SGHRS and YFSETQ. DNA for the CDR3: TGCGCCAGCAGCTTTAGCGGGGGGGGGAATACGCAGTATTTT. Encoded protein: CASSFSGGGNTQYF.

The V call is TRBV21-1, the J call TRBJ2-7; TRBD1 is taken as the D call from the table, unchecked against the DNA. TRBV21-1 is a recognized pseudogene. CDR3 length: 15 amino acids. Here the CDR3 reads CASTTDRPHSYEQYF. The DNA for the CDR3 is TGTGCCAGCACCACCGACAGGCCCCACTCCTACGAGCAGTACTTC.

This chain's CDR3 is CSASRRGQGNSFRDTQYF. The CDR3 DNA reads as TGCAGTGCTAGTCGACGTGGACAGGGGAATTCTTTTAGAGATACGCAGTATTTT. The chain couples TRBV20-1 to TRBJ2-3, with TRBD1 matching over 9 bases. The V and J ends lost 3 bases and 5 bases, in that order; junction bases with no gene match: 18. Germline loops: CDR1 DFQATT, CDR2 SNEGSKA (reference sequence). The CDR3 totals 18 residues.

V and J are TRBV24-1 and TRBJ2-3; TRBD2 is a possible D gene (6 bases). This CDR3 spans 18 amino acids. Trimming cost V 4 bases and J 2 bases, with 21 bases left between them. The germline CDR1 and CDR2 sequences are KGHDR and SFDVKD. CDR3 sequence: CATSEDNWLAELTDTQYF. In DNA, the CDR3 is TGTGCCACCAGTGAAGATAATTGGTTAGCGGAACTCACAGATACGCAGTATTTT.

The chain combines TRBV29-1 with TRBJ2-3; no reliable D call. The CDR3 is 10 residues long. The germline V and J ends were trimmed by 3 bases and 6 bases, with 4 bases remaining between them. Germline V gene sequence: CDR1 SQVTM, CDR2 ANQGSEA. The CDR3 DNA reads as TGCAGCGTTGACCGGGATACGCAGTATTTT. Its translation: CSVDRDTQYF.

The chain combines TRBV18 with TRBJ1-1; possible D gene TRBD1, 6 bases. Germline CDR1 KGHSH, CDR2 LQKENI. V shed 3 bases and J shed 5 bases, with 10 bases lying between them. The CDR3 length is 13 residues. CDR3: CASSPSQGTEAFF. CDR3 coding DNA: TGTGCCAGCTCACCTAGCCAGGGGACTGAAGCTTTCTTT.

This chain uses TRBV18 with TRBJ2-5, with D perhaps TRBD1 (6 bases). Germline lookup yields CDR1 KGHSH and CDR2 LQKENI. V lost 0 bases and J 3 bases, leaving 11 bases between the germline ends. The CDR3 covers 15 residues. The CDR3 sequence: CASSPPAAGEETQYF. In nucleotides, the CDR3 is TGTGCCAGCTCACCACCGGCGGCAGGGGAAGAGACCCAGTACTTC.

This clone was detected once. The chain couples TRBV5-1 to TRBJ1-1; 9 bases align to TRBD1. The CDR3 totals 14 residues. Trimming cost V 4 bases and J 7 bases; bases outside gene matches: 8. The germline CDR1 and CDR2 sequences are SGHRS and YFSETQ. The CDR3 region is CASSPGQGSIEAFF. Here the CDR3 DNA reads TGCGCCAGCAGCCCCGGACAGGGGTCAATTGAAGCTTTCTTT.